These 18 T cell receptor beta chains were all obtained from the same sample, sequenced in a study of OX40 agonist ivuxolimab in advanced cancers. Only in-frame clones appear in the TCRdb table, and some are missing; sequencing was by immunoSEQ multiplex PCR. The sample yields some 70,000 clones, under 95% seen once. The specimen was CD4+ or CD8+ T cells sorted from blood, collected in a trial of the OX40 agonist ivuxolimab. The origin of the receptors is an adult with an advanced solid tumor such as melanoma, head and neck, liver or kidney cancer.

The CDR3 protein is CASSVRVNTEAFF. The CDR3 nucleotides read TGTGCCAGCAGCGTTCGAGTGAACACTGAAGCTTTCTTT. This chain links TRBV9 with TRBJ1-1; D not resolved. Trimming removed 2 bases at V and 0 bases at J, with 5 bases between. The CDR3 runs 13 residues. Germline CDR1 SGDLS, CDR2 YYNGEE.

V and J are TRBV6-5 and TRBJ2-3, with D tentatively TRBD1 (5 bases). Trimming removed 0 bases from V and 4 bases from J, with 11 bases in between. This CDR3 comprises 15 residues. Germline lookup yields CDR1 MNHEY and CDR2 SVGAGI. DNA of the CDR3: TGTGCCAGCAGTTACTCATGGGGCCCATCAGATACGCAGTATTTT. This codes for CASSYSWGPSDTQYF.

The rearrangement links TRBV6-5 to TRBJ1-4, with D possibly TRBD1 on 5 matching bases. The V end was cut by 0 bases, the J end by 8 bases, with 10 bases between. Germline V CDR1 and CDR2: MNHEY, SVGAGI. The CDR3 totals 14 residues. CDR3 in amino acids: CASSYSWGQEKLFF. In DNA, the CDR3 is TGTGCCAGCAGTTACTCTTGGGGCCAGGAAAAACTGTTTTTT.

The rearrangement joins TRBV7-8 to TRBJ2-7; 11 nucleotides align to TRBD1. The V gene's germline CDR1 is SGHVS and CDR2 FQNEAQ. The CDR3 totals 17 residues. The ends lost 1 base at V and 3 bases at J; junction bases unmatched: 8. Written as DNA, the CDR3 is TGTGCCAGCAGCTTAGGAGGACCCGGGACAGGGGGCTACGAGCAGTACTTC. This translates into CASSLGGPGTGGYEQYF. Together with reference TRBV7-8 and TRBJ2-7, the CDR3 gives the full variable domain: GAGVSQSPRYKVAKRGQDVALRCDPISGHVSLFWYQQALGQGPEFLTYFQNEAQLDKSGLPSDRFFAERPEGSVSTLKIQRTQQEDSAVYLCASSLGGPGTGGYEQYFGPGTRLTVT.

In this sample, this clone turned up once. Other nucleotide sequences from this sample produce the same CDR3. This chain links TRBV19 with TRBJ1-1; tentative D call: TRBD1 (6 bases). CDR1 is LNHDA, CDR2 SQIVND, per germline (reference sequence). The CDR3 sequence is 12 residues long. The germline V and J ends were trimmed by 3 bases and 6 bases, with 8 bases remaining between them. CDR3 nucleotide sequence: TGTGCCAGTAGTATTAGGGGGGCTGAAGCTTTCTTT. Residues: CASSIRGAEAFF.

This clone was seen once. This chain uses TRBV5-6 with TRBJ2-5; possible D gene TRBD1, 5 bases. The last part of the DNA fits TRBJ2-7 better; the J call may be wrong. Germline V gene data show CDR1 as SGHDT and CDR2 as YYEEEE. The CDR3 runs to 13 residues. CDR3 DNA sequence: TGTGCCAGCAGCTTGAGGGGCTTCTACGAGCAGTACTTC. Translated: CASSLRGFYEQYF.

This clone appeared a single time. The rearrangement joins TRBV7-8 to TRBJ2-2; 7 bases are shared with TRBD2. The V gene end was trimmed by 5 bases and the J gene end by 0 bases; junction bases not matched to a gene: 12. CDR3 length equals 18 residues. CDR1 SGHVS and CDR2 FQNEAQ come from the germline V gene. The CDR3 loop reads CASSGRVGGFANTGELFF. CDR3 DNA sequence: TGTGCCAGCAGCGGGAGGGTTGGGGGTTTCGCGAACACCGGGGAGCTGTTTTTT.

This clone was observed once. V gene TRBV9 combines with J gene TRBJ1-1; no reliable D call. Trimming cost V 4 bases and J 5 bases, with 15 bases left between them. Germline V gene data show CDR1 as SGDLS and CDR2 as YYNGEE. The CDR3 is 14 amino acids. The CDR3 DNA reads TGTGCCAGCAGCCCTACGACCTTGGATACTGAAGCTTTCTTT. Amino acid sequence: CASSPTTLDTEAFF.

The gene calls are TRBV7-3 and TRBJ2-3; 7 bases match TRBD2. The germline CDR1 and CDR2 sequences are SGHTA and FQGTGA. The CDR3 consists of 14 residues. V lost 5 bases, J lost 5 bases, and 7 bases stayed unmatched. CDR3 nucleotide sequence: TGTGCCAGCAGCCTCGGGACTAATCAAGATACGCAGTATTTT. The encoded protein is CASSLGTNQDTQYF.

The chain recombines TRBV13 with TRBJ1-1; D is unclear. Germline CDR1 and CDR2: PRHDT and FYEKMQ (reference sequence). This CDR3 comprises 13 residues. V gave up 0 bases and J gave up 2 bases, with 4 bases separating them. CDR3 bases: TGTGCCAGCAGCTTAGGGGGTAACACTGAAGCTTTCTTT. As protein: CASSLGGNTEAFF.

The rearrangement joins TRBV21-1 to TRBJ1-1. TRBV21-1 is flagged as a pseudogene. CDR3 length equals 20 residues. The CDR3 loop is CASSPSSPLFRTFMNTEAFF. CDR3 nucleotide sequence: TGTGCCAGCAGCCCTTCATCACCACTTTTCCGAACGTTTATGAACACTGAAGCTTTCTTT.

This sequence joins TRBV19 and TRBJ2-5; a possible D gene is TRBD1 (6 bases). CDR1 is LNHDA, CDR2 SQIVND, per germline (reference sequence). The CDR3 sequence is 13 residues long. Trimming stripped 5 bases from V and 4 bases from J, with 11 bases between. CDR3 region: CASSGTRGETQYF. The CDR3 bases are TGTGCCAGTAGTGGAACCAGGGGAGAGACCCAGTACTTC.

The gene calls are TRBV6-1 and TRBJ1-2, with TRBD1 matching 10 bases. Trimming took 5 bases from V and 5 from J; bases not matched to a gene: 5. Germline assignment: CDR1 MNHNS and CDR2 SASEGT. This CDR3 region has 14 residues. The CDR3 sequence: CASSSDRGPYGYTF. The CDR3 DNA reads as TGTGCCAGCAGTTCCGACAGGGGGCCGTATGGCTACACCTTC.

V gene TRBV6-1 combines with J gene TRBJ2-5; D is ambiguous. CDR3 length: 14 amino acids. The germline V gene has CDR1 MNHNS and CDR2 SASEGT. The V and J ends lost 1 base and 5 bases respectively, with 11 bases between them. CDR3 sequence: CASSEGRVWETQYF. CDR3 nucleotide sequence: TGTGCCAGCAGTGAAGGCCGGGTTTGGGAGACCCAGTACTTC.

This chain links TRBV5-1 with TRBJ1-2, with 9 nucleotides matching TRBD1. After removal of 2 bases from V and 1 base from J, the junction contained 12 bases not matched to a gene. CDR3 length equals 18 residues. Germline values: CDR1 SGHRS, CDR2 YFSETQ. The CDR3 nucleotides read TGCGCCAGCAGCTTTATTGCTTACCGGACAGGGGATAACTATGGCTACACCTTC. Encoded protein: CASSFIAYRTGDNYGYTF. Complete variable domain (other parts from reference TRBV5-1 and TRBJ1-2): KAGVTQTPRYLIKTRGQQVTLSCSPISGHRSVSWYQQTPGQGLQFLFEYFSETQRNKGNFPGRFSGRQFSNSRSEMNVSTLELGDSALYLCASSFIAYRTGDNYGYTFGSGTRLTVV.

V usage is TRBV2 and J usage is TRBJ1-1; a weak D match, TRBD1 (5 bases). CDR3 size: 15 residues. Germline CDR1 and CDR2: SNHLY and FYNNEI. Trimming shortened V by 6 bases and J by 0 bases, and 14 bases separated the two germline ends. CDR3 in DNA: TGTGCCAGCAGGGTCTCGGGGGTGATGAACACTGAAGCTTTCTTT. Translation gives CASRVSGVMNTEAFF.

The V gene is TRBV6-1, the J gene TRBJ1-1; D call uncertain. CDR3 length equals 13 residues. Germline loops: CDR1 MNHNS, CDR2 SASEGT. V was trimmed by 7 bases and J by 4 bases, leaving 13 bases between them. DNA of the CDR3: TGTGCCAGCATAGCAGGTGGATTCACTGAAGCTTTCTTT. Its translation is CASIAGGFTEAFF.

The V call is TRBV11-3, the J call TRBJ2-5; D gene unclear. Trimming pared 3 bases from V and 3 bases from J, leaving 14 bases between. Germline loops: CDR1 SGHNT, CDR2 YENEEA. The CDR3 length is 15 residues. The DNA of the CDR3 is TGTGCCAGCAGCTTCCCAGACGCCTCAAAAGAGACCCAGTACTTC. Protein: CASSFPDASKETQYF.